This is a list of T cell receptor beta chains from one sample in a study of blood T cell repertoires in COVID-19. Clones were sequenced by immunoSEQ multiplex PCR, and TCRdb holds only the in-frame ones, with some missing. The sample has just under 250,000 clones; about 90% are singletons. The sequenced sample was peripheral blood. The receptor source for this set is a woman aged 25 to 39 who had recovered from COVID-19. The conserved cysteine and the conserved F or W are not part of the CDR3 here. Fields, in order: D gene, V gene, CDR3 protein. The D gene is left open where the match is weak.

. TRBV5-1 ASSAAVGVNYGYT
. TRBV9 ASSLAEYNEQF
TRBD1 TRBV23-1 ASSPGTETYEQY
TRBD1 TRBV9 ASSVEGGGWSEQY
TRBD1 TRBV12-5 ASALTRLGQGAPAGELF
TRBD1 TRBV29-1 SVGMAGGSYGYT
. TRBV27 ASSLITLGASRRTGELF
. TRBV30 AWSVPGGVGQPQH
. TRBV2 ASSQGIHEQY
. TRBV9 ASSAEDLLGRIGTEAF
TRBD1 TRBV7-9 ASSSTRGDRGTTEAF
. TRBV28 ASSLIGATEAF
. TRBV5-4 ASSLISGAYNSPLH
TRBD2 TRBV7-9 ASSPAGTSGGNEQF
. TRBV10-3 AISESSPIDGEAGYT
TRBD2 TRBV5-6 AASGGYTDTQY
TRBD1 TRBV13 ATRNRGPYEQY
TRBD2 TRBV11-2 ASSSTSGGYEQY
. TRBV11-2 ASSPRRAADNEQF
TRBD1 TRBV10-3 AISESPDRAPGPYNYGYT
. TRBV10-3 AISEFLRQESNQPQH
. TRBV14 ASSQVAGTNYGYT
TRBD1 TRBV19 ASSIQGAGNTIY
. TRBV30 AWSHREGGYT
. TRBV2 ASSSAGVGEQF